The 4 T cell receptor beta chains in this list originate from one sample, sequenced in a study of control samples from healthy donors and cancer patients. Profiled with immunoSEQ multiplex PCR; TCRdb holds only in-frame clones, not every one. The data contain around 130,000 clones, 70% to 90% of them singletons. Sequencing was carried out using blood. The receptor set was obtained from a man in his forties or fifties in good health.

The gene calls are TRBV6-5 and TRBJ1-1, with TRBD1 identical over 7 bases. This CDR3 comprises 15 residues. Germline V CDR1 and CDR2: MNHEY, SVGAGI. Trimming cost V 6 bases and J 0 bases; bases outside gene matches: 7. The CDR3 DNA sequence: TGTGCCAGCAGCCGGGACAGCAGCATGAACACTGAAGCTTTCTTT. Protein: CASSRDSSMNTEAFF.

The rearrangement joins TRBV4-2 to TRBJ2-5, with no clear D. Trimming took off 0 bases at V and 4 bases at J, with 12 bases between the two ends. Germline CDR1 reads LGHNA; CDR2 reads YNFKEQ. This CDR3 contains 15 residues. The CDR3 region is CASSQDGHSIETQYF. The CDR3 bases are TGTGCCAGCAGCCAAGATGGTCACTCCATAGAGACCCAGTACTTC.

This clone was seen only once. Here the CDR3 DNA reads TGTGCCTGGAGGCCTAGCGGCGCCTTGGATACGCAGTATTTT. Translation: CAWRPSGALDTQYF. The chain carries TRBV30 and TRBJ2-3; 7 bases fit TRBD2. CDR1 and CDR2 from the germline V gene are GTSNPN and SVGIG (reference sequence). After removal of 3 bases from V and 6 bases from J, the junction contained 9 bases not matched to a gene. This CDR3 comprises 14 residues.

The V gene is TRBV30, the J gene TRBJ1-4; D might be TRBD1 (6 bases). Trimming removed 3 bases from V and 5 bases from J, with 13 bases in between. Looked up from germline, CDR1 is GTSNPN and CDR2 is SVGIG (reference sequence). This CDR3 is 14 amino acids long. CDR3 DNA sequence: TGTGCCTGGAGCGCCGGGACATCAAATGAAAAACTGTTTTTT. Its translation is CAWSAGTSNEKLFF.